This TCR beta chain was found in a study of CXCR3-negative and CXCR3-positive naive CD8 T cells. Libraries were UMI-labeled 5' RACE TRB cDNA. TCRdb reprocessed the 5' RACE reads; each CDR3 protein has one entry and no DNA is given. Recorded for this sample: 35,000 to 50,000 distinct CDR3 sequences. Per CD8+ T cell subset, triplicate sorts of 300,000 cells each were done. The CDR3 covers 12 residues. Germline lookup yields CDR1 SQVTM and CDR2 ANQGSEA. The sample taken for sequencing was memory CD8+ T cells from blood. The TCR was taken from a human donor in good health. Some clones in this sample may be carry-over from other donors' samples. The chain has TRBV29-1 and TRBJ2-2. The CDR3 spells CSAQGGTGELFF.